Sequencing of this T cell receptor (beta chain) was carried out in a study of T cells in Graves' hyperthyroidism and ophthalmopathy. This CDR3 has 14 amino acids. Between the trimmed V and J ends, which lost 2 bases and 1 base, there was a span of 8 bases. Germline loops: CDR1 MNHEY, CDR2 SVGEGT. Researchers took RNA transcripts and amplified the TCR beta CDR3 regions from them. The HTBI primer set served for first-round RT-PCR of the TCR CDR3. One entry per CDR3 protein, called by TCRdb with MiXCR from the multiplex PCR reads. The sample consists of 350,000 to 400,000 distinct CDR3 sequences, under 20% of them appearing once. This clonotype was recorded many times. The study enrolled patients aged 18 to 65 with newly diagnosed hyperthyroidism of under 2 months' duration. Patients having uncontrolled infection, another autoimmune disease, pregnancy or lactation were not included.

This chain links TRBV6-2 or TRBV6-3 with TRBJ1-1; no firm D call. The TCR originated in a woman aged 18-29 years with Graves' hyperthyroidism. Specimen: blood. This CDR3 reads CASSYDDTNTEAFF. The CDR3, as DNA: TGTGCCAGCAGTTACGACGACACGAACACTGAAGCTTTCTTT.